Listed here is a single T cell receptor (beta chain). The data were produced by immunoSEQ multiplex PCR, yet TCRdb's version contains in-frame clones alone and is incomplete. The repertoire holds 45,000 to 65,000 clones, with roughly 87% as singletons. The sample is drawn from a study of blood T cell repertoires in COVID-19. In the study overall: Sources were T cells, B-cell-depleted T cells, or PBMCs; the material itself was cDNA or gDNA.

Germline V gene sequence: CDR1 ENHRY, CDR2 SYGVKD. Trimming stripped 2 bases from V and 1 base from J, with 9 bases between. The CDR3 contains 16 residues. The receptor was isolated from a man older than 75 in a cohort sampled during active COVID-19. V usage is TRBV10-3 and J usage is TRBJ2-6; D may be TRBD1 (5 bases). The specimen was peripheral blood. As DNA, the CDR3 is TGTGCCATCAGTGAGACACCAGGGTCTGGGGCCAACGTCCTGACTTTC. Translation gives CAISETPGSGANVLTF.